Sequencing of this TCR beta chain was carried out in a study of persistence of HIV-infected CD4 T cells. On this clone: Antigen specificity is unknown.

The stimulus was an HIV-1 Gag 15-mer peptide pool, 0.95 to 1 ug/peptide/mL. CD40L/CD69 double-negative CD45RO-high memory CD4+ T cells were collected. This was the immunoSEQ version 4 assay in survey mode. The table came from immunoSEQ multiplex PCR; TCRdb's copy has only in-frame clones and leaves some out. This sample has 50,000 to 65,000 clones, with roughly 77% found just once. V was pared by 3 bases and J by 4 bases, with 6 bases of the junction left unmatched. CDR3 length equals 15 residues. Germline CDR1 WNHNN, CDR2 SYGVQD (reference sequence). The sequencing used CD4+ T cells sorted from PBMCs after roughly 18-hour stimulation, collected from a patient who received antiretroviral therapy. The chain employs TRBV10-1 and TRBJ2-5, with 9 bases aligning to TRBD1. This receptor was identified in an adult man with HIV who was CMV-seropositive. The CDR3 coding sequence is TGCGCCAGCAGTGAATCAGGACAGGGGCTAGAGACCCAGTACTTC. Protein: CASSESGQGLETQYF.